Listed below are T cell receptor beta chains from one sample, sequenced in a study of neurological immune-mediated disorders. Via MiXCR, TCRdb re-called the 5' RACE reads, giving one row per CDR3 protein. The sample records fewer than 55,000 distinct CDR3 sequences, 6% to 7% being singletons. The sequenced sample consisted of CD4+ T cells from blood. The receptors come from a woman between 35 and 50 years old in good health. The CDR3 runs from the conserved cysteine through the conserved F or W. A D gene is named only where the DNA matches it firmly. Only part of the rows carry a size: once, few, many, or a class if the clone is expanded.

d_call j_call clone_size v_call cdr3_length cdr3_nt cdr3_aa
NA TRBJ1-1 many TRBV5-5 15 TGTGCCAGCAGCTTGGGGCCCAAGGGGAACACTGAAGCTTTCTTT CASSLGPKGNTEAFF
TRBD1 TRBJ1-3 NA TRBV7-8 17 TGTGCCAGCACCGTATCGGGGACAGGAAATTCTGAAAACACCATATATTTT CASTVSGTGNSENTIYF
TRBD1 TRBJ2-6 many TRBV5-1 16 TGCGCCAGCAGCTTGACAGGGGTCCCTGGGGCCAACGTCCTGACTTTC CASSLTGVPGANVLTF
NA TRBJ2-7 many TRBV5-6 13 TGTGCCAGCAGCTCGGGCGGGCCGGGGGAGCAGTACTTC CASSSGGPGEQYF
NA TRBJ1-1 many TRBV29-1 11 TGCAGCGTTGGGGCAGCGGGTGAAGCTTTCTTT CSVGAAGEAFF
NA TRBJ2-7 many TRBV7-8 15 TGTGCCAGCAGCTTAGCCGGGGGAGGCTCCAGCGAGCAGTACTTC CASSLAGGGSSEQYF
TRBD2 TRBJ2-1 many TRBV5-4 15 TGTGCCAGCAGCTGGACTAGCGGGGGGTCCAATGAGCAGTTCTTC CASSWTSGGSNEQFF
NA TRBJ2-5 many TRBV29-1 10 TGCAGCGTTGCCGGGGAGACCCAGTACTTC CSVAGETQYF
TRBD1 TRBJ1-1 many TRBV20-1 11 TGCAGTGCTAGATCGACAGGGGGAGCTTTCTTT CSARSTGGAFF
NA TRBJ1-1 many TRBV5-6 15 TGTGCCAGCAGCTTCGGGCGGGGGGGCTACACTGAAGCTTTCTTT CASSFGRGGYTEAFF
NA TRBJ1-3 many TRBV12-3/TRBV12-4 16 TGTGCCAGCAGTTTAGGGACGAGGGCCTCTGGAAACACCATATATTTT CASSLGTRASGNTIYF
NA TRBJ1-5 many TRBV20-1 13 TGCAGTGCTGGGGGGACCGTATGGCAGCCCCAGCATTTT CSAGGTVWQPQHF
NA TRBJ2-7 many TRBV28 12 TGTGCCAGCAGATCCACAGCCTACGAGCAGTACTTC CASRSTAYEQYF
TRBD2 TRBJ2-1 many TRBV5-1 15 TGCGCCAGCAGCTCGGGGACTAGCGGGAGACATGAGCAGTTCTTC CASSSGTSGRHEQFF
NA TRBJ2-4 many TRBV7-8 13 TGTGCCAGCAGCTTTGGAGCCAAAAACATTCAGTACTTC CASSFGAKNIQYF
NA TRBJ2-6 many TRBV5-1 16 TGCGCCAGCAGCTTCGGGGGCGCGGGTGGGGCCAACGTCCTGACTTTC CASSFGGAGGANVLTF
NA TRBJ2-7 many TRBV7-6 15 TGTGCCAGCAGCCCGGGGAGCGGACTCGGGGGCGAGCAGTACTTC CASSPGSGLGGEQYF
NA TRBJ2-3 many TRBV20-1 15 TGCAGTGCTAACCCAATCAAGGGAAGCACAGATACGCAGTATTTT CSANPIKGSTDTQYF
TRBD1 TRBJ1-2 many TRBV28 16 TGTGCCAGCAGTTTTTTTACCCCGGGAGGGGGCTCTGGCTACACCTTC CASSFFTPGGGSGYTF
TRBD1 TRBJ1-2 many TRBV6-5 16 TGTGCCACCCAAGCTATACGAACAGGGGGCGGCTATGGCTACACCTTC CATQAIRTGGGYGYTF
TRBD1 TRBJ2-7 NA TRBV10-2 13 TGCGCCAGCAGGAAAGACAGGGCGGGCGAGCAGTACTTC CASRKDRAGEQYF
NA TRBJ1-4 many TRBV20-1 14 TGCAGTGCGAACTCATGGGAGGGAAATGAAAAACTGTTTTTT CSANSWEGNEKLFF
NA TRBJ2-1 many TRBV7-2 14 TGTGCCAGCAGCCCGGGACGGAAATACAATGAGCAGTTCTTC CASSPGRKYNEQFF
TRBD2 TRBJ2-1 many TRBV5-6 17 TGTGCCAGCAGCCGACTAGCGGGAACCCCCTCCTACAATGAGCAGTTCTTC CASSRLAGTPSYNEQFF
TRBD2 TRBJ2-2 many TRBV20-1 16 TGCAGTGCTAGAGATCGGAGAGCGGGGGGCACCGGGGAGCTGTTTTTT CSARDRRAGGTGELFF
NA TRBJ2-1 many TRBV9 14 TGTGCCAGCAGCGTAGAGGGCTCCAGTCGGGAGCAGTTCTTC CASSVEGSSREQFF
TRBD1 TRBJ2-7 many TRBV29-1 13 TGCAGCGTTGGTGGACAGGGGCCCTACGAGCAGTACTTC CSVGGQGPYEQYF
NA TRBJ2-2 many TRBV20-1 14 TGCAGTGCTAGAGACTGGACGAACACCGGGGAGCTGTTTTTT CSARDWTNTGELFF
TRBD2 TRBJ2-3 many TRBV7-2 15 TGTGCCAGCAGCTTCACTAGCGGGCCCACAGATACGCAGTATTTT CASSFTSGPTDTQYF
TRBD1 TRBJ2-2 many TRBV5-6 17 TGTGCCAGCAGATCTTTCACAGGGGATCGGGGCACCGGGGAGCTGTTTTTT CASRSFTGDRGTGELFF
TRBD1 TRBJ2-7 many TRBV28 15 TGTGCCAGCAAAAATCCGGGACAGGGGAACTACGAGCAGTACTTC CASKNPGQGNYEQYF
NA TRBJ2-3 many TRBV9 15 TGTGCCAGCAGCCCTACAGGGATTCCCACAGATACGCAGTATTTT CASSPTGIPTDTQYF
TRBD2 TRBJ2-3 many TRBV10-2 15 TGCGCCAGCCGGGCGGGACTAGCGGGAACAGATACGCAGTATTTT CASRAGLAGTDTQYF
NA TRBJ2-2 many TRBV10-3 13 TGTGCCATCAGCTTCGGGGGCACCGGGGAGCTGTTTTTT CAISFGGTGELFF
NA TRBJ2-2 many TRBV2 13 TGTGCCAGCACGGGGGCGGTCACCGGGGAGCTGTTTTTT CASTGAVTGELFF
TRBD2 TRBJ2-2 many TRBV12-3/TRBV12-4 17 TGTGCCAGCAGTCTCGGACTAGCGGGAGGTTTTTCCGGGGAGCTGTTTTTT CASSLGLAGGFSGELFF
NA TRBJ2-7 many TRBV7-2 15 TGTGCCAGCAGCTTAGGAGAGGTCCCCTACTACGAGCAGTACTTC CASSLGEVPYYEQYF
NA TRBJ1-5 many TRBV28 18 TGTGCCAGCAGTTTAAGTTTCATCGGTGGGGTACTCAATCAGCCCCAGCATTTT CASSLSFIGGVLNQPQHF
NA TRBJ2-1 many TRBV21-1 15 TGTGCCAGCAGCTTGGGGAGCGGGAGAGGCAATGAGCAGTTCTTC CASSLGSGRGNEQFF
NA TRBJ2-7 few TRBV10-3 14 TGTGCCATCAGTGAGTCGACGGACCTGGGCGAGCAGTACTTC CAISESTDLGEQYF